This TCR beta chain was captured by sequencing in a study of T cell responses to AZD1222 COVID-19 vaccine (dated by TCRdb to the early 2020s). Study-level background: AZD1222 recipients with second doses at about 4 weeks or about 12 weeks were pooled, because spike-specific TCR depth and breadth did not differ between schedules. A total of just over 230 trial participants underwent TCR sequencing, of whom roughly 210 received two doses of AZD1222 and some 25 received two doses of the MenACWY control vaccine. Enrollment into the trials was organized by age into subgroups of 18-55, 56-69 and 70-plus years, and those subgroups contained about 160, 30 and 59 TCR-sequenced participants, respectively.

The CDR3 regions of human TCRbeta chains were analyzed by immunosequencing. The authors processed their data as follows. Repertoire TCRs were checked for matches against a reference library of SARS-CoV-2-specific TCRs that had been generated using the MIRA antigen-specificity platform. Breadth was defined as the fraction of unique TCRs that were SARS-CoV-2-associated, and depth was defined as the fraction of total T cells that were SARS-CoV-2-associated. Using the MIRA data, every spike-specific TCR was mapped to the spike region that the TCR reacted to and assigned to either a CD4 or a CD8 class. Log10-transformed breadth and depth values were compared by one-way ANOVA with Sidak's multiple comparisons tests. TCRdb re-hosts the immuneACCESS table, in-frame sequences only. Its copies lack some clones; in the studies checked, an unresolved V gene accounts for under half of them, and the cause for the rest is not known. V, J and clone size reflect that table, while D and trimming were determined from the DNA. The sample table contains under 100,000 clones; only one count was recorded for 70% to 90% of them. The ten largest account for 2.5% to 3.5% of the sample.

Trimming costs V 3 bases and J 4 bases, and their ends lie 6 bases apart. From a lookup of the germline V gene, CDR1 and CDR2 are SQVTM and ANQGSEA. Including cysteine and phenylalanine, the CDR3 has 11 amino acids. CDR3 DNA is the only sequence kept; it has 33 bases, read in frame from the first base. Concerning this clone: No cognate antigen has been identified for it. There are no base qualities to consult, and no much larger clone falls within one base.

What the work shows at the level of the full study, not this receptor alone: Spike-specific TCR breadth and depth rose significantly after two AZD1222 doses compared with day 0 and with MenACWY recipients. Conclusions about previously exposed vaccinees are limited, since just five or six AZD1222 recipients were seropositive for SARS-CoV-2 at baseline. The whole spike protein was spanned by vaccine-associated CD4 TCRs, and dominant responses were seen in regions 160-218 and 743-854. In the small 56-69-year group, the increase in depth fell short of significance, most likely because of low power. Nearly half of unique spike-specific TCRs reportedly recognized epitopes outside regions mutated in the B.1.351 and B.1.1.7 variants. Participants were mostly white British, with more females than males. The authors suggested clonal diversity may have been underestimated. Because no day 14 peak-response samples were available, repertoires were characterized only after the peak T cell response.

The time point label corresponds to: baseline before first vaccination. The vaccinee samples were drawn from two UK trials, COV001 and COV002, one of which was a single-blind randomized controlled phase 2/3 trial testing AZD1222 (ChAdOx1 nCoV-19) in healthy adults. For TCRbeta chain sequencing, PBMC samples were collected from trial participants at day 0 and at day 28 after the second dose. Sequencing was performed on peripheral blood, taken on day 0 of AZD1222 vaccination. The clonotype was recovered from an adult in good health. The chain is encoded by TRBV29-1 joined to TRBJ1-2, and possibly TRBD1, on 5 matching bases. DNA sequence: TGCAGCGTTGACGGGGGCTATGGCTACACCTTC. Its translation is CSVDGGYGYTF.